One sample yielded the 8 T cell receptor beta chains listed below, sequenced in a study of cytomegalovirus exposure and HLA in healthy donors. PCR amplification relied on 60 Vbeta primers (plus 13 Jbeta primers). The protocol was immunoSEQ multiplex PCR, while the TCRdb copy is restricted to in-frame clones and leaves out a portion. The repertoire holds roughly 100,000 clones, with around 80% as singletons. Sequenced: PBMCs. All receptors derive from a woman aged 18-30 years in good health and CMV-seropositive.

The chain uses TRBV30 and TRBJ1-6; 8 nucleotides align to TRBD1. The trim removed 0 bases at V and 10 bases at J, leaving 11 bases unmatched. CDR1 and CDR2 (germline): GTSNPN, SVGIG (reference sequence). CDR3 size: 16 residues. In DNA form, the CDR3 reads TGTGCCTGGAGTGTGTCCAGGACAGGGTTTTGGTCACCCCTCCACTTT. The encoded protein is CAWSVSRTGFWSPLHF.

The chain is built from TRBV28 and TRBJ2-5, with D perhaps matching TRBD2 (6 bases). Germline lookup yields CDR1 MDHEN and CDR2 SYDVKM. The CDR3 extends over 16 amino acids. V lost 5 bases, J lost 4 bases, and 20 bases lay in between. The CDR3 DNA reads as TGTGCCAGCAGTCCTGGGGGGACCATGGGGCTAGAGACCCAGTACTTC. This codes for CASSPGGTMGLETQYF.

The chain has TRBV30 and TRBJ2-5; D might be TRBD2 (6 bases). The CDR3 is 12 residues long. CDR1 GTSNPN and CDR2 SVGIG come from the germline V gene (reference sequence). V shed 3 bases and J shed 5 bases, with 10 bases lying between them. The CDR3 sequence: CAWSGGVETQYF. CDR3 sequence (DNA): TGTGCCTGGAGCGGAGGGGTCGAGACCCAGTACTTC. The variable domain in full, with the rest retrieved from reference TRBV30 and TRBJ2-5, is SQTIHQWPATLVQPVGSPLSLECTVEGTSNPNLYWYRQAAGRGLQLLFYSVGIGQISSEVPQNLSASRPQDRQFILSSKKLLLSDSGFYLCAWSGGVETQYFGPGTRLLVL.

The rearrangement joins TRBV25-1 to TRBJ2-7, with D maybe TRBD2 (6 bases). CDR3 length: 18 amino acids. Per germline, CDR1 MGHDK and CDR2 SYGVNS. V shed 1 base and J shed 4 bases, with 23 bases lying between them. In nucleotides, the CDR3 is TGTGCCAGCAGTGAATCCGGGTTAATTGGCGGGAAGGTGTACGAGCAGTACTTC. This gives the protein CASSESGLIGGKVYEQYF.

This rearrangement joins TRBV6-1 to TRBJ2-7; TRBD1 agrees at 9 bases. This CDR3 has 14 residues. Trimming cost V 7 bases and J 4 bases; bases outside gene matches: 8. Germline V CDR1 and CDR2: MNHNS, SASEGT. The CDR3 region is CASTTTGGIYEQYF. CDR3 coding DNA: TGTGCCAGCACCACGACAGGGGGGATATACGAGCAGTACTTC.

The CDR3 nucleotides read TGTGCCAGCTCACCGGCACTAGCGGTAAGCTCCTACGAGCAGTACTTC. Protein product: CASSPALAVSSYEQYF. The genes are TRBV18 and TRBJ2-7; 8 bases line up with TRBD2. From germline, CDR1 is KGHSH and CDR2 LQKENI. The trim removed 3 bases at V and 0 bases at J, leaving 7 bases unmatched. The CDR3 totals 16 residues.

This clone has more than one count but fewer than ten. The genes are TRBV2 and TRBJ1-4, with TRBD1 as a possible D gene (6 bases). The V gene's germline CDR1 is SNHLY and CDR2 FYNNEI. The V end lost 8 bases, the J end lost 10 bases, and 20 bases lay between the germline ends. This CDR3 spans 14 amino acids. CDR3 amino acids: CASDIGTQGRKLFF. The CDR3 nucleotides read TGTGCCAGCGATATAGGGACACAAGGTCGAAAACTGTTTTTT.

V is TRBV28 and J is TRBJ2-7; D may be TRBD2 (5 bases). CDR1 and CDR2 (germline): MDHEN, SYDVKM. Deletions cut 3 bases from V and 2 bases from J, with 11 bases between. The CDR3 has 14 amino acids. The CDR3 sequence is CASSFIGIAYEQYF. As DNA, the CDR3 is TGTGCCAGCAGTTTCATCGGGATCGCCTACGAGCAGTACTTC.